This is a list of T cell receptor beta chains from one sample in a study of response to subunit inactivated influenza vaccine. TCRdb analysed the RT-PCR reads with MiXCR anew, one entry per CDR3 protein. The repertoire holds around 470,000 distinct CDR3 sequences, with around 7.7% as singletons. The sequencing here drew on PBMCs from blood, taken approximately 25 months after vaccination. The receptors stem from a man aged 50 to 75 who received an inactivated influenza vaccine. The CDR3 runs from the conserved cysteine through the conserved F or W. Fields, in order: D gene, J gene, clone size, V gene, CDR3 DNA, CDR3 protein. D genes are given only for firm matches. The listing skips clone size in some rows; elsewhere it reads once, few, many or a size class.

.,TRBJ1-4,.,TRBV20-1,TGCAGTGCTAGTACGGGGGGGGAGGAAAAACTGTTTTTT,CSASTGGEEKLFF
TRBD1,TRBJ2-1,many,TRBV4-3,TGCGCCAGCAGCGACAGGGGGCTCTACAATGAGCAGTTCTTC,CASSDRGLYNEQFF
.,TRBJ2-2,.,TRBV11-2,TGTGCCAGCAGCTCTGTTTGGACTTTCAACACCGGGGAGCTGTTTTTT,CASSSVWTFNTGELFF
TRBD1,TRBJ2-2,.,TRBV4-2,TGTGCCAGCAGCCTGACAGGGGGCGTCGGGGAGCTGTTTTTT,CASSLTGGVGELFF
TRBD1,TRBJ2-4,few,TRBV10-3,TGTGCCATCAGTGACGGCGGGACAGGCGGCCTAGCCAAAAACATTCAGTACTTC,CAISDGGTGGLAKNIQYF
.,TRBJ1-6,few,TRBV20-1,TGCAGTGCTAGAGAGGTGGACACTATAACTCGGTGGAATTCACCCCTCCACTTT,CSAREVDTITRWNSPLHF
TRBD1,TRBJ1-2,many,TRBV4-2,TGTGCCAGCACCAAACTTTCGGGGACAGGCCTCTATGGCTACACCTTC,CASTKLSGTGLYGYTF
TRBD1,TRBJ1-5,.,TRBV7-2,TGTGCCAGTGGCCGAGACAGGGATCAGCCCCAGCATTTT,CASGRDRDQPQHF
.,TRBJ2-5,few,TRBV7-9,TGTGCCAGCAGCTTTTACCCGAGGGAGACCCAGTACTTC,CASSFYPRETQYF
.,TRBJ1-4,many,TRBV9,TGTGCCAGCAGCGGTGGAGAGGGCGGAGTGACTAATGAAAAACTGTTTTTT,CASSGGEGGVTNEKLFF
.,TRBJ1-6,.,TRBV4-1,TGCGCCAGCAGCCAAGATCCCAATTCACCCCTCCACTTT,CASSQDPNSPLHF
.,TRBJ2-5,.,TRBV5-5,TGTGCCAGCAGCTTCCCAGGGATGGAGACCCAGTACTTC,CASSFPGMETQYF
.,TRBJ2-2,few,TRBV20-1,TGCAGTGCTAGCACCCTACAATCCGGGGAGCTGTTTTTT,CSASTLQSGELFF
TRBD1,TRBJ2-7,few,TRBV12-3/TRBV12-4,TGTGCCAGCAGCTTAGACAGGGGGCATGGAGAGCAGTACTTC,CASSLDRGHGEQYF
TRBD1,TRBJ1-2,.,TRBV28,TGTGCCAGCAGTTCTCCAGGGGGGTCTCAACCTGGCTACACCTTC,CASSSPGGSQPGYTF
TRBD2,TRBJ2-1,few,TRBV20-1,TGCAGTGCCGCGTCGGGGGGGAGCTCCTACAATGAGCAGTTCTTC,CSAASGGSSYNEQFF
TRBD1,TRBJ2-7,many,TRBV12-3/TRBV12-4,TGTGCCAGCAGCCCCCGGGACAGGGACGTTTACTACGAGCAGTACTTC,CASSPRDRDVYYEQYF
.,TRBJ2-7,.,TRBV7-6,TGTGCCAGCAGCCTCACCGAGGCGGGAGAGCAGTACTTC,CASSLTEAGEQYF
.,TRBJ1-2,.,TRBV15,TGTGCCACCAGCCTAACAGGCGGCTATGGCTACACCTTC,CATSLTGGYGYTF
.,TRBJ2-7,few,TRBV27,TGTGCCAGCAGTTTAGTTCTGCGGGACGAGCAGTACTTC,CASSLVLRDEQYF
TRBD2,TRBJ2-2,few,TRBV4-3,TGCGCCAGCAGCCAAGGGACTAGCTTTACCGGGGAGCTGTTTTTT,CASSQGTSFTGELFF
.,TRBJ1-3,few,TRBV11-2,TGTGCCAGCAGCTTCGCTTGGCAGACCGGGAACACCATATATTTT,CASSFAWQTGNTIYF
.,TRBJ2-7,many,TRBV28,TGTGCCAGCAGCGGGGCACGGCGGTTTGACGAGCAGTACTTC,CASSGARRFDEQYF